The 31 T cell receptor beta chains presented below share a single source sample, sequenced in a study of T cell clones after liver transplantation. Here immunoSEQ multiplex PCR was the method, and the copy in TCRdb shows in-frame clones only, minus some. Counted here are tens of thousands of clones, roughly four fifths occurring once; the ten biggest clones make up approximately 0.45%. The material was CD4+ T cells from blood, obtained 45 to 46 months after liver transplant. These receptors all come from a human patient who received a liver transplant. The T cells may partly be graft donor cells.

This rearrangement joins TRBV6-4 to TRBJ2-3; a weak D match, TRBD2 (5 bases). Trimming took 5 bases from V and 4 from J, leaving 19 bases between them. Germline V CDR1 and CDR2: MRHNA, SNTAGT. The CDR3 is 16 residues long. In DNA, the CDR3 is TGTGCCAGCAGTTTTCGTCCTTCCCCCGGGGCAGATACGCAGTATTTT. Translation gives CASSFRPSPGADTQYF.

CDR3 in DNA: TGTGCCAGCAGCTCCCGGACACGACTCGGCGAGCAGTACTTC. Translation: CASSSRTRLGEQYF. This rearrangement joins TRBV7-8 to TRBJ2-7, with D possibly TRBD1 on 5 matching bases. There are 14 residues in the CDR3. From germline, CDR1 is SGHVS and CDR2 FQNEAQ. The V end lost 4 bases, the J end lost 6 bases, and 16 bases lay between the germline ends.

CDR3 nucleotide sequence: TGTGCCAGCAGGGAGGAGGGAGATGGCTACACCTTC. Its protein product is CASREEGDGYTF. V and J are TRBV7-9 and TRBJ1-2, with D hard to call. V was pared by 6 bases and J by 6 bases, with 11 bases between. The CDR3 is made up of 12 amino acids. The germline V gene encodes CDR1 SEHNR and CDR2 FQNEAQ (reference sequence).

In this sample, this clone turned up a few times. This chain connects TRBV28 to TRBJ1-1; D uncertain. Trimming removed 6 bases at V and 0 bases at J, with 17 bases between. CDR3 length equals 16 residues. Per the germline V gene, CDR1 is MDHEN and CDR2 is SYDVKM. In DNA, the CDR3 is TGTGCCAGCAGCCACCCCCCGGGAACCTTGAACACTGAAGCTTTCTTT. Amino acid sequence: CASSHPPGTLNTEAFF.

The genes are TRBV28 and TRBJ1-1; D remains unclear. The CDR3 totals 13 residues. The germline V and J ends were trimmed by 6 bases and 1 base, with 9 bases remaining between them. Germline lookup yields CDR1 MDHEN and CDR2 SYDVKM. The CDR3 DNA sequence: TGTGCCAGCAGCCGCGGTTGGAACACTGAAGCTTTCTTT. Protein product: CASSRGWNTEAFF.

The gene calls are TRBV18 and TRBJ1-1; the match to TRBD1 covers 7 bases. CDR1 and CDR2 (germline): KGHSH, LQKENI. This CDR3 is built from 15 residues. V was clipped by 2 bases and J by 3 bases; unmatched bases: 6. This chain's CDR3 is CASSPIGTADTEAFF. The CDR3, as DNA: TGTGCCAGCTCACCAATTGGGACAGCGGACACTGAAGCTTTCTTT. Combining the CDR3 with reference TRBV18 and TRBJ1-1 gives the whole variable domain NAGVMQNPRHLVRRRGQEARLRCSPMKGHSHVYWYRQLPEEGLKFMVYLQKENIIDESGMPKERFSAEFPKEGPSILRIQQVVRGDSAAYFCASSPIGTADTEAFFGQGTRLTVV.

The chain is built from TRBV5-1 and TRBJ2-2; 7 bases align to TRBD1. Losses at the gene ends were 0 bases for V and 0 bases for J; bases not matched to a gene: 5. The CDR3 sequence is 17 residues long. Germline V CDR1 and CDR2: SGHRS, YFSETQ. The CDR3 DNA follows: TGCGCCAGCAGCTTGGGCCGGGACAGCGCGAACACCGGGGAGCTGTTTTTT. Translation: CASSLGRDSANTGELFF.

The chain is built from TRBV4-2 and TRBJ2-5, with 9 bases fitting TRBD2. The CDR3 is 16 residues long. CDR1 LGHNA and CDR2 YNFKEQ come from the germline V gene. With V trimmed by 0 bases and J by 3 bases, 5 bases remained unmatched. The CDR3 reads CASSQDWGGREETQYF. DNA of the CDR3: TGTGCCAGCAGCCAAGATTGGGGCGGGAGGGAAGAGACCCAGTACTTC.

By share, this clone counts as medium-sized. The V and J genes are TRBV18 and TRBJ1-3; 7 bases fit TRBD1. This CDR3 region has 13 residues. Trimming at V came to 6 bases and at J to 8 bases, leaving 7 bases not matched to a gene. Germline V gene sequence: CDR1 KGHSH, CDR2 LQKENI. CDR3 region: CASSPGTEDTIYF. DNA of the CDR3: TGTGCCAGCTCTCCCGGGACAGAGGACACCATATATTTT. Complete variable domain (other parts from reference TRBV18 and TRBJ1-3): NAGVMQNPRHLVRRRGQEARLRCSPMKGHSHVYWYRQLPEEGLKFMVYLQKENIIDESGMPKERFSAEFPKEGPSILRIQQVVRGDSAAYFCASSPGTEDTIYFGEGSWLTVV.

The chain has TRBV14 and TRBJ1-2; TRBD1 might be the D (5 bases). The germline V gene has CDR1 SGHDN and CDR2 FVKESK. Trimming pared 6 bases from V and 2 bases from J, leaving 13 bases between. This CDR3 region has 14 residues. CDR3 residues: CASRPLQENYGYTF. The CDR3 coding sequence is TGTGCCAGCAGACCTCTACAGGAGAACTATGGCTACACCTTC.

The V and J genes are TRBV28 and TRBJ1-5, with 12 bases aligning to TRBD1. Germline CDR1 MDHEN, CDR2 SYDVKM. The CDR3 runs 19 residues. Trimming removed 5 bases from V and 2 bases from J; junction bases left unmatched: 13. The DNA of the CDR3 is TGTGCCAGCAGTCCCTCCGGGACAGGGGGCGAATTCGGCAATCAGCCCCAGCATTTT. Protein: CASSPSGTGGEFGNQPQHF.

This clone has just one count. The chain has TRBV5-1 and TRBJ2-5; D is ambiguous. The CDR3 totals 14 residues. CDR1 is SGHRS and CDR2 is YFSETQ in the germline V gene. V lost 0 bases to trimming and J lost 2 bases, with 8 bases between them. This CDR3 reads CASSLGANQETQYF. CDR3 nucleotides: TGCGCCAGCAGCTTGGGGGCAAATCAAGAGACCCAGTACTTC.

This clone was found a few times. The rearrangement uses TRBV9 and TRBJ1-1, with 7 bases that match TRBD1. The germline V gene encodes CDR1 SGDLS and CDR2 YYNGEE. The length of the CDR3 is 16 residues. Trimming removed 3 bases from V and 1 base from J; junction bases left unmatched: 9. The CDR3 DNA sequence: TGTGCCAGCAGCGCAGACGCCGGGACAGAGAACACTGAAGCTTTCTTT. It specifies CASSADAGTENTEAFF.

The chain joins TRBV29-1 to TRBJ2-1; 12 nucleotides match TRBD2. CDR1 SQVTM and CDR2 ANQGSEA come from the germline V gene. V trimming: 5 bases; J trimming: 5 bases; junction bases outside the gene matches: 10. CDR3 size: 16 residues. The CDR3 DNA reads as TGCAGCGTTCTTAGGACTAGCGGGATTTTGAACAATGAGCAGTTCTTC. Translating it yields CSVLRTSGILNNEQFF.

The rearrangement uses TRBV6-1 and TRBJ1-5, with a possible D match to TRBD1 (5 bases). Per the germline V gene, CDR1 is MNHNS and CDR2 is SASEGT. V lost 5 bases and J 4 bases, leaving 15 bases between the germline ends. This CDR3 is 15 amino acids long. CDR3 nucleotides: TGTGCCAGCAGTTTCGACCGATGGGGGAATCAGCCCCAGCATTTT. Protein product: CASSFDRWGNQPQHF.

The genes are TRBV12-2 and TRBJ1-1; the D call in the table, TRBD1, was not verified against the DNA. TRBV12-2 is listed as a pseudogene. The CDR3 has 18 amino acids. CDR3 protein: CASRLAIPSDTADEEAFF. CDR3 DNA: TGTGCAAGTCGCTTAGCTATTCCGTCGGACACCGCAGACGAAGAAGCTTTCTTT.

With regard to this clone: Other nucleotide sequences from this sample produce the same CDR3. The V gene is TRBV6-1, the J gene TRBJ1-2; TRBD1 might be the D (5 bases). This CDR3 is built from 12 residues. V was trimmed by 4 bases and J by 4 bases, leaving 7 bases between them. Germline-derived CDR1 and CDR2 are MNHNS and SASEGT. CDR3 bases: TGTGCCAGCAGTGTGGGGGGCTATGGCTACACCTTC. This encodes CASSVGGYGYTF.

The CDR3 sequence is CATSRGGTDYNEQFF. The CDR3 bases are TGTGCCACCAGCAGAGGGGGGACCGACTACAATGAGCAGTTCTTC. This chain uses TRBV15 with TRBJ2-1; the D gene could be TRBD1 or TRBD2 (5 bases each). Germline CDR1 and CDR2: LNHNV and YYDKDF (reference sequence). Trimming left V 1 base short and J 3 bases short, with 10 bases between. This CDR3 has 15 residues. Combining the CDR3 with reference TRBV15 and TRBJ2-1 gives the whole variable domain DAMVIQNPRYQVTQFGKPVTLSCSQTLNHNVMYWYQQKSSQAPKLLFHYYDKDFNNEADTPDNFQSRRPNTSFCFLDIRSPGLGDTAMYLCATSRGGTDYNEQFFGPGTRLTVL.

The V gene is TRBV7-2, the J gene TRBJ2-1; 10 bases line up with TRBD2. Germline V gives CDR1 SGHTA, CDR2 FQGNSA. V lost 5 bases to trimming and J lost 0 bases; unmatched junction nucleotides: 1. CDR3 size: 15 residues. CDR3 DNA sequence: TGTGCCAGCAGCCCTAGCGGGAGCTCCTACAATGAGCAGTTCTTC. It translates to CASSPSGSSYNEQFF.

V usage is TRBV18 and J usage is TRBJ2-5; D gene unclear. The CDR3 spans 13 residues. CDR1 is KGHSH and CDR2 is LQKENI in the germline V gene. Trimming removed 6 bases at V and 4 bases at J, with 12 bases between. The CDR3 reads CASSVDLGETQYF. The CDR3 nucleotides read TGTGCCAGCTCCGTGGACCTGGGAGAGACCCAGTACTTC.

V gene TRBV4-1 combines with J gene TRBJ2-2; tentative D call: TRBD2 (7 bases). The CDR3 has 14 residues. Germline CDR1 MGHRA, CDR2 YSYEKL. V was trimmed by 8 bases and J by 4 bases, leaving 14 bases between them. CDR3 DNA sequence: TGCGCCAGCCTAGGGGGGGCGAGCACCGGGGAGCTGTTTTTT. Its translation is CASLGGASTGELFF.

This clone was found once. The CDR3 nucleotides read TGTGCCAGCAGCAAAGAAAGGACAGGGTTGGACAATGAGCAGTTCTTC. Residues: CASSKERTGLDNEQFF. V gene TRBV21-1 combines with J gene TRBJ2-1; the table's D call TRBD1 went unverified against the DNA. TRBV21-1 counts as a pseudogene. The CDR3 runs to 16 residues.

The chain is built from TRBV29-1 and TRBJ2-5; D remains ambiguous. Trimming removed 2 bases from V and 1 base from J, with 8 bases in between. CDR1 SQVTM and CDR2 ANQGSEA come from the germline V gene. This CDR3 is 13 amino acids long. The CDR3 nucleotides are TGCAGCGTTGAACGGCAGATCCAAGAGACCCAGTACTTC. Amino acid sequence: CSVERQIQETQYF. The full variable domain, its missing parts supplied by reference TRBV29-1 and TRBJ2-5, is SAVISQKPSRDICQRGTSLTIQCQVDSQVTMMFWYRQQPGQSLTLIATANQGSEATYESGFVIDKFPISRPNLTFSTLTVSNMSPEDSSIYLCSVERQIQETQYFGPGTRLLVL.

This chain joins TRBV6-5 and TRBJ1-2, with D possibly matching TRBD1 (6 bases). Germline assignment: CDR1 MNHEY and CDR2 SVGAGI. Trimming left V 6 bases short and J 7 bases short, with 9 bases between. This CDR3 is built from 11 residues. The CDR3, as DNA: TGTGCCAGCAGACAGGGTGGTGGCTACACCTTC. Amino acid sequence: CASRQGGGYTF.

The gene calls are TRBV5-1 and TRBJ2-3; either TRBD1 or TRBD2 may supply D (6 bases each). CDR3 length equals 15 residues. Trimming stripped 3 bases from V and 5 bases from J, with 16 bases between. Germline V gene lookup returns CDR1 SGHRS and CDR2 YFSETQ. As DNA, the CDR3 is TGCGCCAGCAGCTGGCAGGGGAGGCCGGGAGATACGCAGTATTTT. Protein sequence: CASSWQGRPGDTQYF.

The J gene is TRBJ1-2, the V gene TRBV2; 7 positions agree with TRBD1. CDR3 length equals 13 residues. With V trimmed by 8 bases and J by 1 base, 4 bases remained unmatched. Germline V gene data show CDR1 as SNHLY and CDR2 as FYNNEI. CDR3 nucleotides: TGTGCCAGCGGTAGACAGGGTAACTATGGCTACACCTTC. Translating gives CASGRQGNYGYTF. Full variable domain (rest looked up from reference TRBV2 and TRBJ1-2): EPEVTQTPSHQVTQMGQEVILRCVPISNHLYFYWYRQILGQKVEFLVSFYNNEISEKSEIFDDQFSVERPDGSNFTLKIRSTKLEDSAMYFCASGRQGNYGYTFGSGTRLTVV.

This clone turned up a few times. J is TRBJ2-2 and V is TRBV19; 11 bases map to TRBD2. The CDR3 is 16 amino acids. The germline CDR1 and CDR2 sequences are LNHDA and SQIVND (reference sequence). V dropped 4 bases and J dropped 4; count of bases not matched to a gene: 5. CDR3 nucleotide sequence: TGTGCCAGTAGTAAATTAGCGGGAGGGGGCACCGGGGAGCTGTTTTTT. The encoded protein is CASSKLAGGGTGELFF.

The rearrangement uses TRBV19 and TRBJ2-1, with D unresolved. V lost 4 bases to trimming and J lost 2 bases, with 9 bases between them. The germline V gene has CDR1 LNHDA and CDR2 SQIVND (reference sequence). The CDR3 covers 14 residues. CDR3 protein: CASSRPGTYNEQFF. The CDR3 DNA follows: TGTGCCAGTAGTAGACCAGGAACCTACAATGAGCAGTTCTTC.

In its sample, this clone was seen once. The DNA of the CDR3 is TGTGCCAGCAGCTTAAGGGATTTCGCTGGGGCAGCTGCTCCCTACGAGCAGTACTTC. It codes for CASSLRDFAGAAAPYEQYF. This chain uses TRBV7-2 with TRBJ2-7, with D tentatively TRBD1 (5 bases). V lost 2 bases and J 2 bases, leaving 25 bases between the germline ends. Germline CDR1 SGHTA, CDR2 FQGNSA. This CDR3 has 19 amino acids.

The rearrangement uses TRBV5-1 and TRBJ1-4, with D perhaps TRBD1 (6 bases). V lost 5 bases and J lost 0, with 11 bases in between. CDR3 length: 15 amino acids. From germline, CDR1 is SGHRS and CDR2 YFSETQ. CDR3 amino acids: CASSLQGATNEKLFF. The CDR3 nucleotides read TGCGCCAGCAGTCTACAGGGTGCAACTAATGAAAAACTGTTTTTT.

The CDR3 loop reads CASTSGIQGGGTEAFF. DNA for the CDR3: TGTGCCAGCACCTCGGGGATTCAGGGGGGAGGCACTGAAGCTTTCTTT. This chain uses TRBV7-9 with TRBJ1-1; TRBD1 aligns across 7 bases. CDR3 length equals 16 residues. V lost 7 bases and J lost 4; bases outside the gene matches: 15. Germline V CDR1 and CDR2: SEHNR, FQNEAQ (reference sequence). Combining the CDR3 with reference TRBV7-9 and TRBJ1-1 gives the whole variable domain DTGVSQNPRHKITKRGQNVTFRCDPISEHNRLYWYRQTLGQGPEFLTYFQNEAQLEKSRLLSDRFSAERPKGSFSTLEIQRTEQGDSAMYLCASTSGIQGGGTEAFFGQGTRLTVV.